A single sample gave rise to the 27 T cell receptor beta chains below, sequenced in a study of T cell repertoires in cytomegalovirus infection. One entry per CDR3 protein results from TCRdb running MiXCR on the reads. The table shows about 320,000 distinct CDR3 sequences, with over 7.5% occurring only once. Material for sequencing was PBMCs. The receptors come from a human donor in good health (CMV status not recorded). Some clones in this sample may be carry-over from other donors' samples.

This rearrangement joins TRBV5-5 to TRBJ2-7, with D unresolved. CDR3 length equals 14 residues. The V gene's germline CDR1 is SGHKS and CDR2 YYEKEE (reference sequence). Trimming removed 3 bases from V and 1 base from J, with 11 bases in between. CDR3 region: CASSSAWKSYEQYF. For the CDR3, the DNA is TGTGCCAGCAGCTCCGCGTGGAAATCCTACGAGCAGTACTTC.

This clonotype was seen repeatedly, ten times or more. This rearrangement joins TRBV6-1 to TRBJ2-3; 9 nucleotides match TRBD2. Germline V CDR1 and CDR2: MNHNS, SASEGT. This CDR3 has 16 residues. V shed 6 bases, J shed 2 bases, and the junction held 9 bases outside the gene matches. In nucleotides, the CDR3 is TGTGCCAGCAGACCCCTGGCGGGGGGGACCACAGATACGCAGTATTTT. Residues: CASRPLAGGTTDTQYF.

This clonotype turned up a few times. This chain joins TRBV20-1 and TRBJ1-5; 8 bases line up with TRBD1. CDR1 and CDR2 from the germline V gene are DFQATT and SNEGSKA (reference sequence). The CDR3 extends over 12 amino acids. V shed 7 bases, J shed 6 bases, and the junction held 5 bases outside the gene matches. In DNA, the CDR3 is TGCAGTGGATGGACAGGGAGTCAGCCCCAGCATTTT. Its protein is CSGWTGSQPQHF.

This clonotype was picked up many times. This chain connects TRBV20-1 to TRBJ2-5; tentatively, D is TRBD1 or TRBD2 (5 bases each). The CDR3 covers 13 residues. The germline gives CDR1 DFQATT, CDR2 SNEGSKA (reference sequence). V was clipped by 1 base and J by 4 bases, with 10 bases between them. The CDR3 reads CSARVAGTETQYF. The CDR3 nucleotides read TGCAGTGCTAGAGTCGCAGGGACAGAGACCCAGTACTTC.

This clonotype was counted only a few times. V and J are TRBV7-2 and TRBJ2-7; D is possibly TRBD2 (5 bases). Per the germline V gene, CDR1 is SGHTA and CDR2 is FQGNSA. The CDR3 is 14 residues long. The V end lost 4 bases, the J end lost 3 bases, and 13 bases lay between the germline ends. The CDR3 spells CASSSPDGGYEQYF. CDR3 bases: TGTGCCAGCAGCTCCCCCGACGGAGGCTACGAGCAGTACTTC. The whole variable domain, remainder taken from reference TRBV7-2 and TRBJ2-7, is GAGVSQSPSNKVTEKGKDVELRCDPISGHTALYWYRQSLGQGLEFLIYFQGNSAPDKSGLPSDRFSAERTGGSVSTLTIQRTQQEDSAVYLCASSSPDGGYEQYFGPGTRLTVT.

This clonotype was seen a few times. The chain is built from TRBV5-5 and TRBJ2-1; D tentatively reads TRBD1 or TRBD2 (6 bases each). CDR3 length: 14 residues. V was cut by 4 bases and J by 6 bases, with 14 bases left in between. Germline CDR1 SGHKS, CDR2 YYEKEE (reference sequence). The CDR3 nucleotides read TGTGCCAGCAGCCCGAGGGGGGAAGTCAATGAGCAGTTCTTC. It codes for CASSPRGEVNEQFF.

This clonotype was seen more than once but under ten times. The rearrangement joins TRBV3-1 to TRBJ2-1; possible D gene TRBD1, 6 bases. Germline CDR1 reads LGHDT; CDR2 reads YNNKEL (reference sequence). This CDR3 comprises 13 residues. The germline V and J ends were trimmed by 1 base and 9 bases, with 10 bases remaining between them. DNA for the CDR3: TGTGCCAGCAGCCAAGCGGACAGCGGTGAGCAGTTCTTC. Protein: CASSQADSGEQFF.

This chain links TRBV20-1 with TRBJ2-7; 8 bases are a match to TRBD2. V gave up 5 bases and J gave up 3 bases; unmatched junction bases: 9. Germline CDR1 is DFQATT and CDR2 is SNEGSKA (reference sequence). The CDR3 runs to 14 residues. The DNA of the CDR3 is TGCAGTGCTTCCCACCGACTAGCGAGCTACGAGCAGTACTTC. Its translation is CSASHRLASYEQYF.

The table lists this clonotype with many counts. CDR3: CASSPTPLAGKETQYF. CDR3 nucleotides: TGTGCCAGCAGCCCAACCCCCCTAGCGGGGAAAGAGACCCAGTACTTC. The chain couples TRBV7-2 to TRBJ2-5, with TRBD2 matching over 9 bases. In germline, CDR1 is SGHTA, CDR2 FQGNSA. The CDR3 is 16 amino acids. V was clipped by 5 bases and J by 3 bases; unmatched bases: 10.

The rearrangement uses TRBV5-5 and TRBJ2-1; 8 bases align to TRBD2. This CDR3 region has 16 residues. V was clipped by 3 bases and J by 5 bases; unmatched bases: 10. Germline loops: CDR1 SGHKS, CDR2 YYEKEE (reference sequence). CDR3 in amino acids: CASSSRRLAFNNEQFF. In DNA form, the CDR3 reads TGTGCCAGCAGCTCCCGAAGACTAGCGTTCAACAATGAGCAGTTCTTC. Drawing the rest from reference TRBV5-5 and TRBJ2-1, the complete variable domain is DAGVTQSPTHLIKTRGQQVTLRCSPISGHKSVSWYQQVLGQGPQFIFQYYEKEERGRGNFPDRFSARQFPNYSSELNVNALLLGDSALYLCASSSRRLAFNNEQFFGPGTRLTVL.

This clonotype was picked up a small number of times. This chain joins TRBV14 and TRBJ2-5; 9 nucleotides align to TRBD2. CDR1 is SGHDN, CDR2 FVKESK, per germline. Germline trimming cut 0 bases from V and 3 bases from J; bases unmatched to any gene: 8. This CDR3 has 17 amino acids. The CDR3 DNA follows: TGTGCCAGCAGCCAAGATTTCGCGCGGGGGGGAAAAGAGACCCAGTACTTC. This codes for CASSQDFARGGKETQYF.

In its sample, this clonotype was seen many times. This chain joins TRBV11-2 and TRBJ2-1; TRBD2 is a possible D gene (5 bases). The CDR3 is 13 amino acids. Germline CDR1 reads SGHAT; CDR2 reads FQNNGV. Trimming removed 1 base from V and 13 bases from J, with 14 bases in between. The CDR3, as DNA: TGTGCCAGCAGCTTAGGAGGCTTTGGGAGTCAGTTCTTC. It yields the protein CASSLGGFGSQFF.

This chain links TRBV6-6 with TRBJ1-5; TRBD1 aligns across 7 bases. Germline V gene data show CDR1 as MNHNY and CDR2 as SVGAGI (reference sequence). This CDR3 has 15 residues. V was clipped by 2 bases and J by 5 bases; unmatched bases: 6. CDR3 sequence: CASSYTQGGHQPQHF. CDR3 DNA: TGTGCCAGCAGTTACACCCAGGGGGGGCATCAGCCCCAGCATTTT.

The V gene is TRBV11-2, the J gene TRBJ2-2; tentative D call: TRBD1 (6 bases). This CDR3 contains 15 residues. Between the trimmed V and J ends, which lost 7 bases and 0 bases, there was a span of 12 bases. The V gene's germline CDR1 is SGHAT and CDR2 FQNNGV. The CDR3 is CASNPWTANTGELFF. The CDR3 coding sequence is TGTGCCAGCAACCCCTGGACAGCGAACACCGGGGAGCTGTTTTTT.

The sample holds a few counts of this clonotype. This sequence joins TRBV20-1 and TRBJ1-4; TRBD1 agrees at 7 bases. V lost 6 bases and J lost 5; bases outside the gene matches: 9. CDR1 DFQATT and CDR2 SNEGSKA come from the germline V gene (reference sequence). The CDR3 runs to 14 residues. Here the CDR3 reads CSAARDSTNEKLFF. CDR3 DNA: TGCAGTGCAGCCCGGGACAGTACGAATGAAAAACTGTTTTTT.

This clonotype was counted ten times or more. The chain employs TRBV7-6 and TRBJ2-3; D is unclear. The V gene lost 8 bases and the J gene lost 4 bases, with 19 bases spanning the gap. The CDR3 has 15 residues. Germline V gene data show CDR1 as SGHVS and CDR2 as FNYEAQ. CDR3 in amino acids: CASGRNPGPPDTQYF. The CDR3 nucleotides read TGTGCCAGCGGACGAAACCCTGGCCCCCCAGATACGCAGTATTTT.

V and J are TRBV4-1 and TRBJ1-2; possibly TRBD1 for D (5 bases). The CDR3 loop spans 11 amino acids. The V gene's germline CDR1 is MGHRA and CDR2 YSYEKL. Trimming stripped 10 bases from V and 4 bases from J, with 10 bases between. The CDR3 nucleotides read TGCGCCAACCACACAGGCTATGGCTACACCTTC. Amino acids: CANHTGYGYTF.

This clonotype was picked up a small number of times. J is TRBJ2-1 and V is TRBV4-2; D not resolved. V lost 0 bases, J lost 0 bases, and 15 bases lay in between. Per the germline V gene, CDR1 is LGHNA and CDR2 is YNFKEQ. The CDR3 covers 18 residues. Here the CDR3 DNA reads TGTGCCAGCAGCCAAGAAAGCCCCGGGTCTAGCTCCTACAATGAGCAGTTCTTC. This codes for CASSQESPGSSSYNEQFF.

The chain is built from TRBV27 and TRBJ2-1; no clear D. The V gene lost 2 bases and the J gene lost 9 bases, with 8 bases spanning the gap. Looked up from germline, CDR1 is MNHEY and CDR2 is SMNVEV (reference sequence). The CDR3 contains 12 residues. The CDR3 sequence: CASSLGPTEQFF. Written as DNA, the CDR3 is TGTGCCAGCAGTTTAGGACCCACTGAGCAGTTCTTC.

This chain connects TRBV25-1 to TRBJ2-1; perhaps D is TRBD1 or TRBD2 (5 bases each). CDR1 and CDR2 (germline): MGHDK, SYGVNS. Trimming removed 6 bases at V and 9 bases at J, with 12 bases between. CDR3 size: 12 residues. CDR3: CASRDGAGEQFF. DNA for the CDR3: TGTGCCAGCAGGGACGGGGCTGGTGAGCAGTTCTTC.

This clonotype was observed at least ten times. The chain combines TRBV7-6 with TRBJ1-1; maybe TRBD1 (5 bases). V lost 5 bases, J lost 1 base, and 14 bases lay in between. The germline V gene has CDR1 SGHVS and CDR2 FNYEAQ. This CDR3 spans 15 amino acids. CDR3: CASSIGQGGNTEAFF. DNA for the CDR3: TGTGCCAGCAGCATCGGCCAGGGCGGGAACACTGAAGCTTTCTTT.

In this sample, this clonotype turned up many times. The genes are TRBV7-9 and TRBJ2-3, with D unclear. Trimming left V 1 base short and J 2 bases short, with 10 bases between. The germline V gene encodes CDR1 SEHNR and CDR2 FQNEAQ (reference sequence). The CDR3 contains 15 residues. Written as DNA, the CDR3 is TGTGCCAGCAGCTTAGGATCGTTGGCCACAGATACGCAGTATTTT. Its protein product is CASSLGSLATDTQYF.

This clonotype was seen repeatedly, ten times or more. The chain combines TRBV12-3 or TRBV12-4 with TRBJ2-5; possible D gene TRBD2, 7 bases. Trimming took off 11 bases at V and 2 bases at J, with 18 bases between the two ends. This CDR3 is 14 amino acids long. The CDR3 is CACGQGGGQETQYF. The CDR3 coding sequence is TGTGCCTGCGGACAAGGGGGGGGACAAGAGACCCAGTACTTC.

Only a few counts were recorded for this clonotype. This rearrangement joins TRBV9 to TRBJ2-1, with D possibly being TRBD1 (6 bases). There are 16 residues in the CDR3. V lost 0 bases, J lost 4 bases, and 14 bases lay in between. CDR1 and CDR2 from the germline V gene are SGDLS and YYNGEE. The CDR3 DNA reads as TGTGCCAGCAGCGTAGGCCCCAGGGGAAGTTACAATGAGCAGTTCTTC. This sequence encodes CASSVGPRGSYNEQFF.

The CDR3 region has the DNA TGCGCCAGCAGCCCCGGACTTAGAGGGAGGGGTGAGCAGTTCTTC. Its protein is CASSPGLRGRGEQFF. The chain recombines TRBV4-1 with TRBJ2-1; 7 bases map to TRBD2. The CDR3 spans 15 residues. Germline-derived CDR1 and CDR2 are MGHRA and YSYEKL. After removal of 4 bases from V and 9 bases from J, the junction contained 12 bases not matched to a gene.

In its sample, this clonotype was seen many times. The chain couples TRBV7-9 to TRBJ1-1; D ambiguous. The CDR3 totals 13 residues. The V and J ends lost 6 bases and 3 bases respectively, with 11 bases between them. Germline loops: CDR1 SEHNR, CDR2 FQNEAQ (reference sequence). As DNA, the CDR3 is TGTGCCAGCAGTCACACTCGAGACACTGAAGCTTTCTTT. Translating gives CASSHTRDTEAFF.

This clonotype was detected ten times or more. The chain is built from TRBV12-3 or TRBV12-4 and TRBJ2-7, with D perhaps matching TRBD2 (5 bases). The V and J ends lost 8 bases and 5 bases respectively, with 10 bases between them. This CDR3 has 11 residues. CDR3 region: CASESGNEQYF. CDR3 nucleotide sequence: TGTGCCAGCGAGTCGGGGAACGAGCAGTACTTC.